These T cell receptor beta chains were read from a single sample in a study of identical twins. TCRdb reprocessed the 5' RACE reads via MiXCR and lists one record per CDR3 protein. The data hold 1.5 million to 2 million distinct CDR3 sequences, with about 31% observed a single time. Sequenced material: cord blood. The receptors come from a newborn girl in good health. Both conserved end residues are part of each CDR3.

>TRBJ2-6|TRBV3-1
CASSQDSGNVLTF
>TRBJ2-7|TRBV20-1
CSARDTGQGSGEQYF
>TRBJ2-5|TRBV20-1
CSASGGAWEQYF
>TRBJ2-3|TRBV28
CASRYPGLAGGRDTQYF
>TRBJ2-7|TRBV12-3/TRBV12-4
CASSLSSGTSYEQYF
>TRBJ1-2|TRBV18
CASSPGTGLYGYTF
>TRBJ1-1|TRBV10-3
CANQQDMNTEAFF
>TRBJ2-7|TRBV5-1
CASSPGRDLSYEQYF
>TRBJ1-2|TRBV20-1
CSAGAAPRQENYGYTF
>-|TRBV20-1
CSANQDRAEQYF
>TRBJ2-7|TRBV20-1
CSARDRGDTYEQYF
>TRBJ2-7|TRBV2
CASVAPDRVIEQYF
>TRBJ2-7|TRBV25-1
CASSEYRYEQYF